What follows describes a single T cell receptor (beta chain). Compared with germline, one end of the junction differs, possibly owing to a read error. The data derive from a study of CD4 T cells in relation to SARS-CoV-2 and coronaviruses. Germline V lookup: CDR1 SEHNR, CDR2 FQNEAQ (reference sequence). The CDR3 is 15 residues long. CD4+ T cells from unexposed donors were obtained before the COVID-19 pandemic (2011-2018). Naive and memory CD4+ T cells came from enriched cryopreserved PBMCs. Assay used: immunoSEQ multiplex PCR; TCRdb lists only in-frame clones, some missing. The sample has more than 50,000 clones, about nine tenths seen once.

This chain connects TRBV7-9 to TRBJ2-1; the D gene could be TRBD1 or TRBD2 (5 bases each). Sequences were obtained from memory CD4+ T cells from PBMCs. This TCR was recovered from a human donor in good health. Here the CDR3 reads CASSFRGTSDNEQFF. In DNA, the CDR3 is TGTGCCAGCAGCTTTCGAGGGACCTCCGACAATGAGCAGTTCTTC.